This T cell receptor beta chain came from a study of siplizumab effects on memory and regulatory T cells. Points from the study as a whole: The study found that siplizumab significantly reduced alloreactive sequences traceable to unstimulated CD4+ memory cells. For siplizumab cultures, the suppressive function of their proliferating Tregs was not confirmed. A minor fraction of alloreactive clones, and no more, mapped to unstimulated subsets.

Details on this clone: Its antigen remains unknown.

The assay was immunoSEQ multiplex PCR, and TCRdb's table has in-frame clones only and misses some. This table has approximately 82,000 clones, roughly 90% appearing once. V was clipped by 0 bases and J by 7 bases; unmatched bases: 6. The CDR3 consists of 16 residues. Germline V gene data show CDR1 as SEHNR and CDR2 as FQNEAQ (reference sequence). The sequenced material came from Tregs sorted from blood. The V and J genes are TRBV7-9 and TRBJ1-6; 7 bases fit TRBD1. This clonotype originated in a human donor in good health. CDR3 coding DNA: TGTGCCAGCAGCTTAGCGAGGGGGCCGGTGAATTCACCCCTCCACTTT. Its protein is CASSLARGPVNSPLHF. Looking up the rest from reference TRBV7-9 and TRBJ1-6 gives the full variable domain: DTGVSQNPRHKITKRGQNVTFRCDPISEHNRLYWYRQTLGQGPEFLTYFQNEAQLEKSRLLSDRFSAERPKGSFSTLEIQRTEQGDSAMYLCASSLARGPVNSPLHFGNGTRLTVT.